Described below is a single TCR beta chain sequence and its context. CDR3 length: 15 residues. V lost 0 bases and J 5 bases, leaving 10 bases between the germline ends. Germline V gives CDR1 LNHNV, CDR2 YYDKDF (reference sequence). The source of the sample is a study of patients and donors after allogeneic stem cell transplantation. From the RT-PCR reads, TCRdb called clonotypes with MiXCR, one entry per CDR3 protein. In the table there are about 160,000 distinct CDR3 sequences, about 24% of which are singletons. This chain uses TRBV15 with TRBJ1-4; D is uncertain. The material sequenced was blood, either unsorted or a sorted T cell fraction (not recorded which). The source of this sequence is a human donor who was either an allogeneic HSCT recipient or a stem cell or donor lymphocyte infusion donor (not recorded which). It is not recorded whose cells these are; they may come from a transplant donor. The CDR3 DNA is TGTGCCACCAGCAGAGACTACGGCACCAATGAAAAACTGTTTTTT. This translates into CATSRDYGTNEKLFF.